Included here is one T cell receptor (beta chain) sequence, with context. Its antigen remains unknown. A read error may explain this, as a much larger clone is one base away. This record comes from a study of T cell repertoires in cytomegalovirus infection. Study summary: In the study, CMV epitopes included recently identified HLA-C-restricted and well-studied HLA-B-restricted ones. Findings of the study overall: The study found HLA-C-restricted CMV-specific TCR beta clonotypes dominating the ex vivo response. Frequencies of public TCR beta families were cumulated, and this identified carriers of CMV plus the relevant HLA.

Via MiXCR, TCRdb re-called the reads, giving one row per CDR3 protein. The table lists about 700,000 distinct CDR3 sequences, roughly 30% of them singletons, with about 18% in the top ten. Material: cultured PBMCs, obtained from culture after CMV antigen stimulation. This TCR came from a human donor in good health (CMV status not recorded). Some clones in this sample may be carry-over from other donors' samples.

The CDR3 DNA is TGTGCCAGCGGGGGGGACACCGGGGAGCTGTTTTTT. Amino acid sequence: CASGGDTGELFF. The rearrangement uses TRBV6-6 and TRBJ2-2, with TRBD2 identical over 7 bases. This CDR3 comprises 12 residues. Trimming took 8 bases from V and 3 from J; bases not matched to a gene: 0. Germline V gene data show CDR1 as MNHNY and CDR2 as SVGAGI (reference sequence).